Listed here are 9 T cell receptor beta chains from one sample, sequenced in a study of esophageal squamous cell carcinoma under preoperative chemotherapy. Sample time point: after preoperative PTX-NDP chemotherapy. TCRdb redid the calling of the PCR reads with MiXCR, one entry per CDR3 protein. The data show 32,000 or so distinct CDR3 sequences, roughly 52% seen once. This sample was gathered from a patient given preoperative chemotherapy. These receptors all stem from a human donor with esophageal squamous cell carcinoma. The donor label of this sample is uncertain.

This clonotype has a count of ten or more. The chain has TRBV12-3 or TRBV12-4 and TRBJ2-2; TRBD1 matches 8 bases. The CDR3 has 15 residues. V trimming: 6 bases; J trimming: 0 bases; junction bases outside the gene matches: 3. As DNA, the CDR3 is TGTGCCAGCAGGAAACAGGGGGCGAACACCGGGGAGCTGTTTTTT. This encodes CASRKQGANTGELFF.

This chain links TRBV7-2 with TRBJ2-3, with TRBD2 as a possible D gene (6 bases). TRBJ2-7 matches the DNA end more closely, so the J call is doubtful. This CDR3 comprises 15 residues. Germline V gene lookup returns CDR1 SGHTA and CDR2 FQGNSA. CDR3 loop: CASSSGRGAEDTQYF. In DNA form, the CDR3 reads TGTGCCAGCAGCTCGGGGCGGGGAGCGGAAGATACGCAGTACTTC.

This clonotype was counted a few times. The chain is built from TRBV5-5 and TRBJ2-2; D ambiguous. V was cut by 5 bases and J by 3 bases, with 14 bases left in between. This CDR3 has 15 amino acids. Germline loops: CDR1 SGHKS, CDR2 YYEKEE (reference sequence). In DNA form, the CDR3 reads TGTGCCAGCAGTCCGGCCCCCGTAGACACCGGGGAGCTGTTTTTT. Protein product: CASSPAPVDTGELFF.

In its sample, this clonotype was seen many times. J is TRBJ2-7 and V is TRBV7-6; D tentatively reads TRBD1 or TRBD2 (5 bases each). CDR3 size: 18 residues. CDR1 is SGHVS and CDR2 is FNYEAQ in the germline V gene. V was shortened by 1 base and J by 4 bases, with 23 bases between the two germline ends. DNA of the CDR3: TGTGCCAGCAGCTTAGATTGGGGTGGGGCCTCCTGGGGGTACGAGCAGTACTTC. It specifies CASSLDWGGASWGYEQYF.

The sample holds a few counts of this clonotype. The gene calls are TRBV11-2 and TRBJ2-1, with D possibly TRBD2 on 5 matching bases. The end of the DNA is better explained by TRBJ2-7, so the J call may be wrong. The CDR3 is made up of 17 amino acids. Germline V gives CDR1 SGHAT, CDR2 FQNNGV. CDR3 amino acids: CASSLANPGYHPYEQYF. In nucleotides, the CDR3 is TGTGCCAGCAGCTTAGCGAACCCGGGGTATCACCCCTACGAGCAGTACTTC.

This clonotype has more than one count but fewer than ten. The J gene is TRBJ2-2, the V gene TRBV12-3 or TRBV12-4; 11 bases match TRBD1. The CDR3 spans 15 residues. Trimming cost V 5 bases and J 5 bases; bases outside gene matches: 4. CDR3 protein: CASSPGTGGTGELFF. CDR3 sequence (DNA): TGTGCCAGCAGTCCCGGGACAGGGGGAACCGGGGAGCTGTTTTTT.

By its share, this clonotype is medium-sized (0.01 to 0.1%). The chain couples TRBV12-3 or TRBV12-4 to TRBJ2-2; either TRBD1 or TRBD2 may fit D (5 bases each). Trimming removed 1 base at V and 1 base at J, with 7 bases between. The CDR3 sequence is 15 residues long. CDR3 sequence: CASSLGGVNTGELFF. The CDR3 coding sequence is TGTGCCAGCAGTTTAGGAGGGGTGAACACCGGGGAGCTGTTTTTT.

The CDR3 is CASSTRTGAYEQFF. CDR3 nucleotides: TGCGCCAGCAGCACCCGGACAGGGGCCTACGAGCAGTTCTTC. The chain has TRBV4-3 and TRBJ2-1; 9 bases fit TRBD1. The length of the CDR3 is 14 residues. V was pared by 5 bases and J by 10 bases, with 9 bases of the junction left unmatched. Germline lookup yields CDR1 LGHNA and CDR2 YSLEER.

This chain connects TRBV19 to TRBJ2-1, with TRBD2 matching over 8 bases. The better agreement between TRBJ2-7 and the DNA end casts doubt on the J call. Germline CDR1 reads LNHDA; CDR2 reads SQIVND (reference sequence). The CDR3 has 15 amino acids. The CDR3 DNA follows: TGTGCCAGTAGTATGAGACGGGGGGGCGGCGATGAGCAGTACTTC. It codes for CASSMRRGGGDEQYF.